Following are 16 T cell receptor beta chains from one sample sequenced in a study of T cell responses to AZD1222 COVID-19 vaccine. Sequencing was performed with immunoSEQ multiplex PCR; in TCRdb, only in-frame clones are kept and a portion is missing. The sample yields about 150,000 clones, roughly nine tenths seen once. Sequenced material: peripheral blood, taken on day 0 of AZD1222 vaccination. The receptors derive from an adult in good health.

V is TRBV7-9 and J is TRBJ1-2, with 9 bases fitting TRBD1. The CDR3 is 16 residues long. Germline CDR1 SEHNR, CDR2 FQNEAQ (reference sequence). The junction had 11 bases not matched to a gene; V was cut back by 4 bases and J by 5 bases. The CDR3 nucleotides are TGTGCCAGCAGCTCTACCGGGACAGGGAGGGTGTATGGCTACACCTTC. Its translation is CASSSTGTGRVYGYTF.

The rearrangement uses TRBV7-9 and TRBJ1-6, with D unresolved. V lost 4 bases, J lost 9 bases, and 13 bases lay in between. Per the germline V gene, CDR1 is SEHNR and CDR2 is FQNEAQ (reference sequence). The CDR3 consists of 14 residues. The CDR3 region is CASSSVDRASPLHF. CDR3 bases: TGTGCCAGCAGCTCGGTCGACCGGGCTTCACCCCTCCACTTT.

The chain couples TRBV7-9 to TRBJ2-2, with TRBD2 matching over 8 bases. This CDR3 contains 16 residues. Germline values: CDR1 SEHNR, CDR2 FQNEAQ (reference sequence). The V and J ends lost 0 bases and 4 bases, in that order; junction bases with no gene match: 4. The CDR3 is CASSLAISGGTGELFF. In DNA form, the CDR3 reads TGTGCCAGCAGCTTAGCCATCAGCGGGGGCACCGGGGAGCTGTTTTTT.

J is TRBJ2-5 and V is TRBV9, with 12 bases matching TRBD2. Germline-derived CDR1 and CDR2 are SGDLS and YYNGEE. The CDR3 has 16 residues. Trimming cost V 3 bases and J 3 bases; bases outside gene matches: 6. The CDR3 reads CASSAPLAGGEETQYF. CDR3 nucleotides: TGTGCCAGCAGCGCCCCTCTAGCGGGAGGGGAAGAGACCCAGTACTTC.

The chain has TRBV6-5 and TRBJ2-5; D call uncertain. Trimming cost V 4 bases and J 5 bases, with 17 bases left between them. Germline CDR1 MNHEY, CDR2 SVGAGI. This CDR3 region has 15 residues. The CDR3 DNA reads TGTGCCAGCAGTTTGCGGTTTCAAGGCACGGAGACCCAGTACTTC. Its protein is CASSLRFQGTETQYF.

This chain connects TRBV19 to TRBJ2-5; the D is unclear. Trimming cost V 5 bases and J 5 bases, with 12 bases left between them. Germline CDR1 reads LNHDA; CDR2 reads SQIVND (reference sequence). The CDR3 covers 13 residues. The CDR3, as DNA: TGTGCCAGTAGTGAACCCTTTCTGGAGACCCAGTACTTC. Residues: CASSEPFLETQYF.

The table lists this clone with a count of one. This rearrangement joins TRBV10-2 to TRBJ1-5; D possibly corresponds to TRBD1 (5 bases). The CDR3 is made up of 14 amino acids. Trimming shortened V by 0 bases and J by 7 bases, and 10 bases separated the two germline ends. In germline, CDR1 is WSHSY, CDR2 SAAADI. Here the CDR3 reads CASSESGVRQPQHF. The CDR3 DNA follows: TGCGCCAGCAGTGAGTCGGGGGTACGCCAGCCCCAGCATTTT.

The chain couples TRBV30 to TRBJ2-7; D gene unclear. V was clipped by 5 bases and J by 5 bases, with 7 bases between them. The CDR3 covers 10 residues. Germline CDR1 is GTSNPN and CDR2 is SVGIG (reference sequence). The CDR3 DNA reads TGTGCCTGGGCACCGCACGAGCAGTACTTC. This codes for CAWAPHEQYF.

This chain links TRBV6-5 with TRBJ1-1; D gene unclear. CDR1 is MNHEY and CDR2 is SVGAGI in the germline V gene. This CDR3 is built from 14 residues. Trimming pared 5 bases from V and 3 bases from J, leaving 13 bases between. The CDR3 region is CASSPIGKYTEAFF. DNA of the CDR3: TGTGCCAGCAGTCCCATAGGAAAGTACACTGAAGCTTTCTTT.

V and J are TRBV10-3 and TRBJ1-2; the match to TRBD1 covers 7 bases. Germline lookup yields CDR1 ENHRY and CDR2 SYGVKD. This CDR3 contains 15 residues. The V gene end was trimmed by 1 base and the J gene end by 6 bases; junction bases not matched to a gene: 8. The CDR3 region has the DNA TGTGCCATCAGTGAGTGGACAGGCCGAATGGATGGCTACACCTTC. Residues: CAISEWTGRMDGYTF.

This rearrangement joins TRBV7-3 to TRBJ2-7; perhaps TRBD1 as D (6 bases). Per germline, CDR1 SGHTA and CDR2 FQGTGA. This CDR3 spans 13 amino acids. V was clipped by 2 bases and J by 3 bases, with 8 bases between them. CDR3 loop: CASSLYRDYEQYF. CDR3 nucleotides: TGTGCCAGCAGCTTATACAGGGACTACGAGCAGTACTTC.

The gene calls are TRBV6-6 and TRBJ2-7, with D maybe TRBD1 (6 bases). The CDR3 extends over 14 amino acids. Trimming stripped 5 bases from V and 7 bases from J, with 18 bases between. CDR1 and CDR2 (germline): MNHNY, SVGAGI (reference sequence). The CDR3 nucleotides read TGTGCCAGCAGTCTAAAATCAGGGGACGGGGAGCAGTACTTC. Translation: CASSLKSGDGEQYF.

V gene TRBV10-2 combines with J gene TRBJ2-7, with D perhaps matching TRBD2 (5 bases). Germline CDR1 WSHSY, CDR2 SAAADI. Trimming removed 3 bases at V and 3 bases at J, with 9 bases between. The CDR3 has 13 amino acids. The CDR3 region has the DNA TGCGCCAGCAGTGACCCACTAGACTACGAGCAGTACGTC. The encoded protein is CASSDPLDYEQYV.

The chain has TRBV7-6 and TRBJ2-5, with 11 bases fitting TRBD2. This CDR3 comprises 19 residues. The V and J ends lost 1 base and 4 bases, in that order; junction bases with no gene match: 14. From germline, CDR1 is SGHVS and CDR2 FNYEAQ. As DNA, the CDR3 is TGTGCCAGCAGCTTAGTCTCCATGGGTAGCGGGGGGGCCGGAGAGACCCAGTACTTC. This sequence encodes CASSLVSMGSGGAGETQYF.

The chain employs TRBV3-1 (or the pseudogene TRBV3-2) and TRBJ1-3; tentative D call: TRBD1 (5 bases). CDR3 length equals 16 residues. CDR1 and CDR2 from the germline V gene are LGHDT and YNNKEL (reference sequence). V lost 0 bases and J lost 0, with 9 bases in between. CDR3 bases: TGTGCCAGCAGCCAAGATCGGGGGACCTCTGGAAACACCATATATTTT. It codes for CASSQDRGTSGNTIYF.

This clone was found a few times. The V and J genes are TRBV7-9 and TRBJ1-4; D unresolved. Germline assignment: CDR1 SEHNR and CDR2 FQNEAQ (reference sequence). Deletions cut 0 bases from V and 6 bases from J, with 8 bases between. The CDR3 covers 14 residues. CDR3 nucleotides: TGTGCCAGCAGCTTAGCGGGCGACTATGAAAAACTGTTTTTT. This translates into CASSLAGDYEKLFF.